These T cell receptor beta chains were read from a single sample in a study of radiation and T cells in renal cell carcinoma. Libraries were prepared by immunoSEQ multiplex PCR; TCRdb keeps only in-frame clonotypes and omits some of them. The sample has some 100,000 clones; under 90% are singletons. The source material was blood, sampled from a patient whose treatment included radiotherapy and nephrectomy. The source of these receptors is a man aged 55 to 70 with renal cell carcinoma. The CDR3 runs from the conserved cysteine through the conserved F or W. Each record gives: D gene, CDR3 length, V gene, J gene, clone size, CDR3 protein, CDR3 DNA. D genes are given only for firm matches. Clone size is shown for a subset of rows, as once, few, many or a class of expanded clone.

.	14	TRBV6-6	TRBJ2-5	.	CASSNPGGSETQYF	TGTGCCAGCAGTAATCCCGGGGGATCAGAGACCCAGTACTTC
TRBD1	17	TRBV5-8	TRBJ2-2	.	CASIPPGQGVYTGELFF	TGTGCCAGCATCCCTCCGGGACAGGGGGTGTACACCGGGGAGCTGTTTTTT
.	13	TRBV9	TRBJ2-1	.	CASSVAQGNEQFF	TGTGCCAGCAGCGTAGCTCAGGGCAATGAGCAGTTCTTC
.	14	TRBV7-6	TRBJ2-1	.	CASSPSVTYNEQFF	TGTGCCAGCAGCCCTAGCGTAACCTACAATGAGCAGTTCTTC
TRBD1	15	TRBV10-3	TRBJ2-7	.	CAISRRQGVNYEQYF	TGTGCCATCAGCCGACGACAGGGGGTCAATTACGAGCAGTACTTC
TRBD1	15	TRBV6-1	TRBJ2-3	.	CASTAGTGYADTQYF	TGTGCCAGCACCGCGGGGACAGGGTATGCGGATACGCAGTATTTT
.	13	TRBV14	TRBJ1-1	.	CASSQIGSTEAFF	TGTGCCAGCAGCCAAATAGGGTCTACTGAAGCTTTCTTT
.	11	TRBV5-1	TRBJ2-7	once	CASSSSYEQYF	TGCGCCAGCAGCAGCTCCTACGAGCAGTACTTC
.	14	TRBV5-4	TRBJ2-5	.	CASSSTGLIETQYF	TGTGCCAGCAGCTCTACGGGACTGATAGAGACCCAGTACTTC
TRBD2	18	TRBV19	TRBJ2-1	.	CASSGLAGNGRGYNEQFF	TGTGCCAGTAGTGGGCTAGCGGGAAACGGCCGAGGGTACAATGAGCAGTTCTTC
.	14	TRBV6-5	TRBJ2-3	.	CASSRTRIGDTQYF	TGTGCCAGCAGTCGTACTAGAATCGGTGATACGCAGTATTTT
TRBD1	15	TRBV18	TRBJ2-5	.	CASSPSTGWSETQYF	TGTGCCAGCTCACCGTCGACAGGGTGGTCGGAGACCCAGTACTTC
.	12	TRBV28	TRBJ1-5	.	CASNLGNQPQHF	TGCGCAAGCAACCTCGGCAATCAGCCCCAGCATTTT
TRBD1	16	TRBV6-1	TRBJ1-5	.	CASSEDRAYSNQPQHF	TGTGCCAGCAGTGAGGACAGGGCCTATAGCAATCAGCCCCAGCATTTT
TRBD1	12	TRBV5-1	TRBJ2-7	.	CASRLDRDEQYF	TGCGCCAGCAGACTAGACAGGGACGAGCAGTACTTC
TRBD1	14	TRBV4-3	TRBJ2-7	many	CASSQGTGTYEQYF	TGCGCCAGCAGCCAAGGGACAGGGACCTACGAGCAGTACTTC
.	13	TRBV7-3	TRBJ1-1	few	CASSFRRGTEAFF	TGTGCCAGCAGCTTCAGAAGGGGCACTGAAGCTTTCTTT
TRBD1	12	TRBV28	TRBJ1-2	.	CASRTGAYGYTF	TGTGCCAGCAGAACAGGGGCCTATGGCTACACCTTC
.	14	TRBV5-1	TRBJ2-3	.	CASSLASGPDTQYF	TGCGCCAGCAGCTTGGCCTCAGGGCCAGATACGCAGTATTTT
.	13	TRBV7-2	TRBJ2-5	.	CASSLAGAETQYF	TGTGCCAGCAGCTTAGCGGGAGCAGAGACCCAGTACTTC
.	11	TRBV28	TRBJ1-1	.	CATNKNTEAFF	TGTGCCACCAATAAGAACACTGAAGCTTTCTTT
.	15	TRBV21-1	TRBJ2-7	few	CASSKEGNSYGEQYF	TGTGCCAGCAGCAAGGAAGGGAACTCCTACGGGGAGCAGTACTTC
TRBD1	15	TRBV5-1	TRBJ1-1	.	CASSLNPRGNTEVFF	TGCGCCAGCAGCCTTAACCCCAGGGGGAACACTGAAGTTTTCTTT
TRBD1	13	TRBV11-2	TRBJ2-7	few	CASSPGGTYEQYF	TGTGCCAGCAGCCCAGGGGGAACGTACGAGCAGTACTTC
.	14	TRBV4-3	TRBJ2-2	.	CASSQNSATGELFF	TGCGCCAGCAGCCAAAACTCTGCGACCGGGGAGCTGTTTTTT
.	13	TRBV10-2	TRBJ2-5	.	CASRRSGQETQYF	TGCGCCAGCAGACGGTCGGGACAAGAGACCCAGTACTTC
TRBD1	15	TRBV9	TRBJ1-4	.	CASSSQTGEGRKLFF	TGTGCCAGCAGCTCGCAGACAGGGGAGGGGAGAAAACTGTTTTTT
TRBD1	15	TRBV7-9	TRBJ2-7	.	CASSSADRGGYEQYF	TGTGCCAGCAGCTCCGCGGACAGGGGTGGGTACGAGCAGTACTTC